A selection of T cell receptor beta chains follows, all from one sample in a study of blood T cell repertoires in COVID-19. Produced via immunoSEQ multiplex PCR; TCRdb's table is partial and in-frame only. The table includes approximately 150,000 clones, around four fifths detected once. The source material was PBMCs or T cells enriched from blood (not recorded which). The receptors stem from a man aged 40-50 years with acute COVID-19. CDR3s leave out the opening cysteine and the closing phenylalanine or tryptophan. The order of the fields is V gene, CDR3 protein.

v_gene: TRBV10-3; CDR3aa: AISEDSLGSYEQY
v_gene: TRBV9; CDR3aa: ASSVGLAGAVQETQY
v_gene: TRBV18; CDR3aa: ASSTSSAYNEQF
v_gene: TRBV6-4; CDR3aa: ASSDVAGLGTDTQY
v_gene: TRBV7-3; CDR3aa: ASSSLAGGSGELF
v_gene: TRBV6-5; CDR3aa: ASSRPMGGFTEAF
v_gene: TRBV19; CDR3aa: ASKRERDTEAF
v_gene: TRBV27; CDR3aa: ASSFSDRENYGYT
v_gene: TRBV15; CDR3aa: ATSRDSLADTEAF
v_gene: TRBV3-1/TRBV3-2; CDR3aa: ASSQVGQNTEAF
v_gene: TRBV5-1; CDR3aa: ASSPQSGYKETQY
v_gene: TRBV19; CDR3aa: ASSGTGGNQPQH
v_gene: TRBV23-1; CDR3aa: ASRLLLLTGEDTGELF
v_gene: TRBV30; CDR3aa: AWSRQANSPLH
v_gene: TRBV4-2; CDR3aa: ASSQGTSGAWETQY
v_gene: TRBV28; CDR3aa: ASSLRTVETQY
v_gene: TRBV15; CDR3aa: ATSGDRGPYEQY
v_gene: TRBV6-5; CDR3aa: ASSLSGNEQY
v_gene: TRBV5-8; CDR3aa: ASSLVTRQPQH
v_gene: TRBV6-5; CDR3aa: ASAAGDRGYYGYT
v_gene: TRBV5-1; CDR3aa: ASSLVPGQGSEQY
v_gene: TRBV7-3; CDR3aa: ASSIQGDTEAF
v_gene: TRBV23-1; CDR3aa: ASSQGTDIGDQPQH
v_gene: TRBV5-1; CDR3aa: ASSHVGGLNTGELF
v_gene: TRBV5-1; CDR3aa: ASSLTREGGYT
v_gene: TRBV18; CDR3aa: ASSPPPGIEQY
v_gene: TRBV3-1/TRBV3-2; CDR3aa: ASTQGPLAGGRDTQY
v_gene: TRBV11-2; CDR3aa: ASSLDPAEKLF
v_gene: TRBV2; CDR3aa: ASLQGASSGELF
v_gene: TRBV7-2; CDR3aa: ASSTRQGIEKLF
v_gene: TRBV6-5; CDR3aa: ASSYSRTAYGYT
v_gene: TRBV30; CDR3aa: AWSMSPGLAYEQY
v_gene: TRBV3-1/TRBV3-2; CDR3aa: ASSHRDRVYEQY
v_gene: TRBV20-1; CDR3aa: SAEDNYEQY
v_gene: TRBV5-4; CDR3aa: ASSLTSGGTNTGELF
v_gene: TRBV28; CDR3aa: ASSLHLADYEQY
v_gene: TRBV28; CDR3aa: ASSLGPSPAGTQY
v_gene: TRBV7-2; CDR3aa: ASSFYQGADTEAF
v_gene: TRBV2; CDR3aa: ASSEAERAKLF
v_gene: TRBV2; CDR3aa: ASSLRTGDGYT
v_gene: TRBV25-1; CDR3aa: ASRKQGADEQY
v_gene: TRBV29-1; CDR3aa: SVRTGGSAF
v_gene: TRBV7-8; CDR3aa: ASSLAPSGTDTQY
v_gene: TRBV30; CDR3aa: AWSVKQGLGNYGYT
v_gene: TRBV28; CDR3aa: ASGGPGGELF
v_gene: TRBV24-1; CDR3aa: ATSDPTGEKYAEGYGYT
v_gene: TRBV6-1; CDR3aa: ASSEGRGTSGNTIY
v_gene: TRBV6-5; CDR3aa: ASSYETGFHEQY
v_gene: TRBV19; CDR3aa: ASSTTGDNQPQH
v_gene: TRBV5-1; CDR3aa: ASSRDRDEKLF
v_gene: TRBV27; CDR3aa: ASTLRLSDTQY
v_gene: TRBV25-1; CDR3aa: ASNLAGRNEQF
v_gene: TRBV29-1; CDR3aa: SVERDRGNGYT
v_gene: TRBV29-1; CDR3aa: SVRTGEKLF
v_gene: TRBV29-1; CDR3aa: SVEVWERGAAGDTQY
v_gene: TRBV14; CDR3aa: ASSQTGGSSYNEQF
v_gene: TRBV5-1; CDR3aa: ASSRESYEQY
v_gene: TRBV24-1; CDR3aa: ATSGRGVDTQY
v_gene: TRBV24-1; CDR3aa: ATSDSGGAWETQY
v_gene: TRBV18; CDR3aa: ASSSGGGNQPQH